Listed here is a single T cell receptor beta chain. These data belong to a study of blood T cell repertoires in COVID-19. The V gene end was trimmed by 1 base and the J gene end by 9 bases; junction bases not matched to a gene: 10. The CDR3 consists of 16 residues. The germline gives CDR1 SGHVS, CDR2 FQNEAQ. Produced via immunoSEQ multiplex PCR; TCRdb's table is partial and in-frame only. Among about 220,000 clones listed, 70% to 90% were seen once. Participants had their cohort set by participant-reported clinical history. The TCR originated in a woman aged 50 to 60 with acute COVID-19. The chain couples TRBV7-8 to TRBJ2-1; TRBD2 matches at 9 bases. The sequenced sample was PBMCs or T cells enriched from blood (not recorded which). The chain's CDR3 is CASSLVIAGGPGEQFF. For the CDR3, the DNA is TGTGCCAGCAGCTTAGTAATCGCGGGAGGGCCAGGTGAGCAGTTCTTC.